The T cell receptor (beta chain) described here comes from a study of blood T cell repertoires in COVID-19. Background on the study: The study drew acute and convalescent COVID-19 samples from the United States, Italy and Spain. The cDNA or gDNA used as material had been derived from T cells, B-cell-depleted T cells, or PBMCs.

The authors' processing: Estimated nucleated cell counts came from reference gene primer amplification. Data came from immunoSEQ multiplex PCR; TCRdb stores just in-frame clones and leaves some out. V and J calls and clone size are given by that table; D and trimming were obtained from the DNA. The sample lists a few hundred thousand clones, about 83% occurring once. This CDR3 contains 13 residues. V shed 8 bases and J shed 4 bases, with 14 bases lying between them. The sequencing sample was made of peripheral blood. The rearrangement uses TRBV12-3 or TRBV12-4 and TRBJ1-2; D remains ambiguous. The TCR was taken from a woman in her forties or fifties with acute or convalescent COVID-19. The CDR3 bases are TGTGCCAGCGCCGGACTGGCCAGCTATGGCTACACCTTC. Encoded protein: CASAGLASYGYTF.